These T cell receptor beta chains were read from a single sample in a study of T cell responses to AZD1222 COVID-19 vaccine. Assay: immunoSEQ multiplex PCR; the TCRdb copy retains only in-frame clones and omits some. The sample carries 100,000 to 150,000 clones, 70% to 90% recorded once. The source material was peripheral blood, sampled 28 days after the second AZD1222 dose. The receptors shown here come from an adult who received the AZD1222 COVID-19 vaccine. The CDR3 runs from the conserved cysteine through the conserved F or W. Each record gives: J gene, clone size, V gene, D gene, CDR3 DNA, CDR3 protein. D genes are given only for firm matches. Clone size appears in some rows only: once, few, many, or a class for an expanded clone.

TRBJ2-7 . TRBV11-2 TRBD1 TGTGCCAGCAGCCGGGGACAGGGGAGGTACTACGAGCAGTACTTC CASSRGQGRYYEQYF
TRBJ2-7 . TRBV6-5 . TGTGCCAGCAGTTACTCCACGGGGGAGACCTACGAGCAGTACTTC CASSYSTGETYEQYF
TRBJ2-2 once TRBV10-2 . TGCGCCAGCAGTGAGACAGCGAACACCGGGGAGCTGTTTTTT CASSETANTGELFF
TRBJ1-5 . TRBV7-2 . TGTGCCAGCAGAGCCGGGATGGGGATTTATCAGCCCCAGCATTTT CASRAGMGIYQPQHF
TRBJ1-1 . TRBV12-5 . TGTGCTAGTGGTTTGTGGGGGGGCACTGAAGCTTTCTTT CASGLWGGTEAFF
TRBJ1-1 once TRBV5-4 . TGTGCCAGCAGCAAAAGAGGGGGATGGAACACTGAAGCTTTCTTT CASSKRGGWNTEAFF
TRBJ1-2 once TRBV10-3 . TGTGCCGCCGGAAGCTACACCTTC CAAGSYTF
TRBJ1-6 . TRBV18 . TGTGCCAGCTCACCCGGGACCTATAATTCACCCCTCCACTTT CASSPGTYNSPLHF
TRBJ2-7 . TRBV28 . TGTGCCAGCAGTCCGACAGCCGAAGCCTACGAGCAGTACTTC CASSPTAEAYEQYF
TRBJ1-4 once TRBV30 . TGTGCCTGGAGCAGTCGGGCACCGGGAGAAAAACTGTTTTTT CAWSSRAPGEKLFF
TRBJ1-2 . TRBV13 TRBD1 TGTGCCAGCAGCTCCGACAGGGCGCCGAATGGCTACACCTTC CASSSDRAPNGYTF
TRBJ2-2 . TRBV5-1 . TGCGCCAGCAGCTTGGTGGCAGGGGCCGGGGAGCTGTTTTTT CASSLVAGAGELFF
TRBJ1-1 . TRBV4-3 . TGCGCCAGCAGCCAAGTACTCGGGGCCGGCACTGAAGCTTTCTTT CASSQVLGAGTEAFF
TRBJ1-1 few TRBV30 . TGTGCCTGGAGCGCTCAGGTAGAAGCTTTCTTT CAWSAQVEAFF
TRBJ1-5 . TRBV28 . TGTGCCACAACCGGGGCAGGCACGAAGCCCCAGCATTTT CATTGAGTKPQHF
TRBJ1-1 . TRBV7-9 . TGTGCCAGCAGCTTAGCGTGGGGGACTGAAGCTTTCTTT CASSLAWGTEAFF
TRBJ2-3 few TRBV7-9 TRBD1 TGTGCCAGCAGCTTAATCCGGACAGGGAGCACAGATACGCAGTATTTT CASSLIRTGSTDTQYF
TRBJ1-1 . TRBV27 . TGTGCCAGCAGTCCCGGGTACGGAGGGGCCAACACTGAAGCTTTCTTT CASSPGYGGANTEAFF
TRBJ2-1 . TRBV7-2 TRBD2 TGTGCCAGCAGCTCCCTGATAGCGGGGGGGCCCAATGAGCAGTTCTTC CASSSLIAGGPNEQFF
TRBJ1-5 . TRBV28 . TGTGCCAGCAGTTTAATTAGGGGTCAGCCCCAGCATTTT CASSLIRGQPQHF
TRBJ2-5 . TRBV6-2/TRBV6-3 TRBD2 TGTGCCAGCAGTAGACTAGCGCACCAAGAGACCCAGTACTTC CASSRLAHQETQYF
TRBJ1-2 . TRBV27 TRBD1 TGTGCCAGCAGTAGGGACAGAGCCTATGGCTACACCTTC CASSRDRAYGYTF
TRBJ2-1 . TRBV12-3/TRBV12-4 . TGTGCCAGCAGTTCCCCACTCTACGAGCAGTTCTTC CASSSPLYEQFF
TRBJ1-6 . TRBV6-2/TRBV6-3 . TGTGCCAGCAGTTACGGAGGCATAACGAATAATTCACCCCTCCACTTT CASSYGGITNNSPLHF
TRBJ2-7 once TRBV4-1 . TGCGCCAGCAACCCAGACAGCCAGTCTTCCTACGAGCAGTACTTC CASNPDSQSSYEQYF
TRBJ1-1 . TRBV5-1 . TGCGCCAGCAGTCGGACATTAATGAACACTGAAGCTTTCTTT CASSRTLMNTEAFF
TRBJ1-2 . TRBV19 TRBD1 TGTGCCAGTAGAGTCGGGGACAGGGAGCGCCTAAACTATGGCTACACCTTC CASRVGDRERLNYGYTF
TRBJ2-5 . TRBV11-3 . TGTGCCAGCAGCCTCAACAGGGTTGCGGAGACCCAGTACTTC CASSLNRVAETQYF
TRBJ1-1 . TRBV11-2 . TGTGCCAGCAGCTTAGTGGTGAACACTGAAGCTTTCTTT CASSLVVNTEAFF
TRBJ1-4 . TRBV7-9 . TGTGCCAGCAGCTTAGGGAGGATGGGAAGTGAAAAACTGTTTTTT CASSLGRMGSEKLFF
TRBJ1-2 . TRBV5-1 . TGCGCCAGCAGCTTGGGTGGGGCTGGCTACACCTTC CASSLGGAGYTF
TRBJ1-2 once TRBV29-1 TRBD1 TGCAGCGTGTGGGGACAGGGCGCTGGCTACACCTTC CSVWGQGAGYTF
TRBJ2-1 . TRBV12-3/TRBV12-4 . TGTGCCAGCAGTTTACTTCGCCAGGATGAGCAGTTCTTC CASSLLRQDEQFF
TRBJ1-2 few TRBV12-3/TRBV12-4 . TGTGCCAGTCGGGACAATAACTATGGCTACACCTTC CASRDNNYGYTF
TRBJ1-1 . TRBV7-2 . TGTGCCAGCAGCTTAGGAGGGCGGGGTACTGAAGCTTTCTTT CASSLGGRGTEAFF
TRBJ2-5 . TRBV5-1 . TGCGCCAGCAGCTCGCAAGAGACCCAGTACTTC CASSSQETQYF
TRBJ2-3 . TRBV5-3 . TGTGCCAGAAGCTTGGCCAGGTGGGGCCCTAGCACAGATACGCAGTATTTT CARSLARWGPSTDTQYF
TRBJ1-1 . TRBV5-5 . TGTGCCAGCAGCTCCCACTCGGGAGGGATGAACACTGAAGCTTTCTTT CASSSHSGGMNTEAFF
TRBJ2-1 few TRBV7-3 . TGTGCCAGCAGCTTTTCTGGGGGGATGAATGAGCAGTTCTTC CASSFSGGMNEQFF
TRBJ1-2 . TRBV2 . TGTGCCAGCAGCAGACAGGCTTATGGCTACACCTTC CASSRQAYGYTF
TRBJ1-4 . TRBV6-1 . TGTGCCAGCAGTGATCGACGGAGTAATGAAAAACTGTTTTTT CASSDRRSNEKLFF
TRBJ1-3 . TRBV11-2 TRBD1 TGTGCCACCCTCGGACAGGGGGTTAACACCATATATTTT CATLGQGVNTIYF
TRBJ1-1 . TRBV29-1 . TGCAGCGCTGGGGGGGGGCGAGGCACTGAAGCTTTCTTT CSAGGGRGTEAFF
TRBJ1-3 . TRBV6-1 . TGTGCCAGCAGTGAAAGGGAGTTCTCTGGAAACACCATATATTTT CASSEREFSGNTIYF
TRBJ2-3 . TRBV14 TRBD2 TGTGCCAGCAGCCAAGTAGCGGGGGGCACAGATACGCAGTATTTT CASSQVAGGTDTQYF
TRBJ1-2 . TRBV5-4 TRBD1 TGTGCCAGCAGCTCATCCGGGACAGGGGGCTTCTATGGCTACACCTTC CASSSSGTGGFYGYTF
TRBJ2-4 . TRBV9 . TGTGCCAGCAGCGAGGGGGGCGGGGCCAAAAACATTCAGTACTTC CASSEGGGAKNIQYF
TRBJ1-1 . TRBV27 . TGTGCCAGCAGTCTGTCGGGGGGACGCACTGAAGCTTTCTTT CASSLSGGRTEAFF
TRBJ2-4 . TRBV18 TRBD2 TGTGCCAGCTCATCGGGACTAGCGGGGGGGAACATTCAGTACTTC CASSSGLAGGNIQYF
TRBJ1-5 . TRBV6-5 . TGTGCCAGCAGGGACGGTAATCAGCCCCAGCATTTT CASRDGNQPQHF